This entry lists 27 T cell receptor beta chains sequenced from one sample in a study of patients and donors after allogeneic stem cell transplantation. One entry per CDR3 protein results from TCRdb running MiXCR on the RT-PCR reads. The sample carries roughly 140,000 distinct CDR3 sequences, 37% recorded once. Sequenced sample: blood, either unsorted or a sorted T cell fraction (not recorded which). Receptors originate from a human donor who was either an allogeneic HSCT recipient or a stem cell or donor lymphocyte infusion donor (not recorded which). It is not recorded whose cells these are; they may come from a transplant donor.

At least ten counts were recorded for this clonotype. The chain is built from TRBV6-8 and TRBJ1-6; D remains unclear. The ends were cut back, 9 bases at V and 7 bases at J, with 13 bases in the middle. Germline V gene sequence: CDR1 MNHGY, CDR2 SAAAGT. This CDR3 has 13 residues. The CDR3 nucleotides read TGTGCCAGGCCTATCCGCGGGAATTCACCCCTCCACTTT. This translates into CARPIRGNSPLHF.

This clonotype was picked up a small number of times. This sequence joins TRBV27 and TRBJ2-5; 8 nucleotides line up with TRBD2. From germline, CDR1 is MNHEY and CDR2 SMNVEV (reference sequence). V dropped 4 bases and J dropped 7; count of bases not matched to a gene: 8. This CDR3 has 14 amino acids. CDR3 DNA sequence: TGTGCCAGCAGTTGGGGGACTAGAGGGTCGACCCAGTACTTC. Its translation: CASSWGTRGSTQYF.

In DNA form, the CDR3 reads TGTGCCAGCAACGGTCGGGTAAATTCACCCCTCCACTTT. Its translation: CASNGRVNSPLHF. The chain recombines TRBV9 with TRBJ1-6; D not resolved. Trimming pared 6 bases from V and 7 bases from J, leaving 11 bases between. This CDR3 contains 13 residues. From germline, CDR1 is SGDLS and CDR2 YYNGEE.

V is TRBV7-9 and J is TRBJ1-4, with D possibly matching TRBD1 (5 bases). The V and J ends lost 1 base and 1 base respectively, with 7 bases between them. Germline V CDR1 and CDR2: SEHNR, FQNEAQ (reference sequence). CDR3 length: 15 residues. The CDR3 sequence: CASSLDRLTNEKLFF. The CDR3 nucleotides are TGTGCCAGCAGCTTAGACAGGCTAACTAATGAAAAACTGTTTTTT.

There are a few counts of this clonotype. This chain links TRBV7-2 with TRBJ2-2; D gene uncertain. The CDR3 extends over 12 amino acids. The germline gives CDR1 SGHTA, CDR2 FQGNSA. V dropped 5 bases and J dropped 0 bases, with 1 base sitting between them. CDR3 sequence: CASSPNTGELFF. CDR3 coding DNA: TGTGCCAGCAGCCCGAACACCGGGGAGCTGTTTTTT.

This clonotype appeared a few times. The chain employs TRBV29-1 and TRBJ1-2; D remains unclear. V was shortened by 3 bases and J by 3 bases, with 2 bases between the two germline ends. This CDR3 spans 10 amino acids. Per germline, CDR1 SQVTM and CDR2 ANQGSEA. The CDR3 sequence: CSVDDYGYTF. In nucleotides, the CDR3 is TGCAGCGTTGACGACTATGGCTACACCTTC.

V usage is TRBV24-1 and J usage is TRBJ2-1; D remains ambiguous. The CDR3 runs 14 residues. Trimming left V 2 bases short and J 2 bases short, with 6 bases between. Germline V gives CDR1 KGHDR, CDR2 SFDVKD. Here the CDR3 DNA reads TGTGCCACCAGTGATTCCGGGCCCTACAATGAGCAGTTCTTC. It translates to CATSDSGPYNEQFF.

The chain has TRBV28 and TRBJ1-4; 7 bases fit TRBD1. This CDR3 comprises 15 residues. The ends lost 4 bases at V and 0 bases at J; junction bases unmatched: 2. Germline CDR1 reads MDHEN; CDR2 reads SYDVKM. This CDR3 is CASSSRGSTNEKLFF. CDR3 nucleotides: TGTGCCAGCAGTTCCAGGGGGTCAACTAATGAAAAACTGTTTTTT. The full variable domain, with the rest looked up from reference TRBV28 and TRBJ1-4, is DVKVTQSSRYLVKRTGEKVFLECVQDMDHENMFWYRQDPGLGLRLIYFSYDVKMKEKGDIPEGYSVSREKKERFSLILESASTNQTSMYLCASSSRGSTNEKLFFGSGTQLSVL.

A few counts support this clonotype. The chain links TRBV6-1 to TRBJ1-2, with D unresolved. The CDR3 is 13 amino acids. Deletions cut 3 bases from V and 7 bases from J, with 12 bases between. Germline CDR1 and CDR2: MNHNS and SASEGT. The CDR3, as DNA: TGTGCCAGCAGTGATTTGGGTTCGGGTGGCTACACCTTC. It specifies CASSDLGSGGYTF.

V gene TRBV5-1 combines with J gene TRBJ2-3, with D possibly matching TRBD1 (5 bases). The CDR3 extends over 14 amino acids. Germline CDR1 is SGHRS and CDR2 is YFSETQ. Trimming shortened V by 3 bases and J by 2 bases, and 10 bases separated the two germline ends. The CDR3 loop is CASSYDRATDTQYF. CDR3 nucleotide sequence: TGCGCCAGCAGCTACGACAGAGCCACAGATACGCAGTATTTT.

The CDR3 region has the DNA TGCAGTGCGGAGGGACGGGCGGGCGAAGCTTTCTTT. Translated: CSAEGRAGEAFF. V usage is TRBV20-1 and J usage is TRBJ1-1; D might be TRBD1 (5 bases). Germline V gene data show CDR1 as DFQATT and CDR2 as SNEGSKA (reference sequence). Trimming removed 6 bases from V and 8 bases from J, with 16 bases in between. CDR3 length: 12 residues.

The J gene is TRBJ2-7, the V gene TRBV28, with 7 nucleotides matching TRBD2. The germline CDR1 and CDR2 sequences are MDHEN and SYDVKM. This CDR3 is 16 amino acids long. V lost 5 bases, J lost 2 bases, and 12 bases stayed unmatched. The CDR3 protein is CASSLFGRGEAYEQYV. The DNA of the CDR3 is TGTGCCAGCAGTCTTTTCGGCCGGGGGGAGGCCTACGAGCAGTACGTC.

The chain uses TRBV6-5 and TRBJ2-1, with a weak D call TRBD1 (6 bases). The CDR3 totals 12 residues. Trimming removed 4 bases at V and 8 bases at J, with 9 bases between. Germline values: CDR1 MNHEY, CDR2 SVGAGI. CDR3 nucleotides: TGTGCCAGCAGTTCGAGGACAGATGAGCAGTTCTTC. Amino acid sequence: CASSSRTDEQFF.

The chain recombines TRBV4-3 with TRBJ1-5; D not certain. The CDR3 is 14 amino acids. Germline CDR1 reads LGHNA; CDR2 reads YSLEER. V gave up 0 bases and J gave up 4 bases, with 7 bases separating them. CDR3 bases: TGCGCCAGCAGCCAAGAAGAATGGAATCAGCCCCAGCATTTT. Protein product: CASSQEEWNQPQHF.

This clonotype occurred a few times. The V call is TRBV7-6, the J call TRBJ2-6; no reliable D call. The CDR3 covers 17 residues. Trimming left V 3 bases short and J 0 bases short, with 12 bases between. CDR1 and CDR2 (germline): SGHVS, FNYEAQ. CDR3: CASSFNVGFSGANVLTF. In DNA form, the CDR3 reads TGTGCCAGCAGCTTCAACGTAGGTTTCTCTGGGGCCAACGTCCTGACTTTC.

There are a few counts of this clonotype. The V gene is TRBV12-3 or TRBV12-4, the J gene TRBJ1-1; D is undetermined. CDR3 length equals 13 residues. Deletions cut 10 bases from V and 2 bases from J, with 14 bases between. The CDR3 spells CATKYPANTEAFF. Written as DNA, the CDR3 is TGTGCCACCAAGTATCCAGCTAACACTGAAGCTTTCTTT.

The rearrangement links TRBV24-1 to TRBJ1-6; D gene unclear. Germline V CDR1 and CDR2: KGHDR, SFDVKD. Trimming cost V 5 bases and J 7 bases, with 8 bases left between them. The CDR3 sequence is 13 residues long. The CDR3 reads CATSATDNSPLHF. For the CDR3, the DNA is TGTGCCACCAGTGCGACGGACAATTCACCCCTCCACTTT.

The chain links TRBV7-3 to TRBJ2-3; perhaps TRBD2 as D (6 bases). This CDR3 contains 17 residues. Germline V gene lookup returns CDR1 SGHTA and CDR2 FQGTGA. Trimming left V 5 bases short and J 0 bases short, with 18 bases between. CDR3 in DNA: TGTGCCAGCAGCGGAGGGACCGGTGAATTGAGCACAGATACGCAGTATTTT. Protein: CASSGGTGELSTDTQYF. Supplemented by reference TRBV7-3 and TRBJ2-3, the full variable domain reads GAGVSQTPSNKVTEKGKYVELRCDPISGHTALYWYRQSLGQGPEFLIYFQGTGAADDSGLPNDRFFAVRPEGSVSTLKIQRTERGDSAVYLCASSGGTGELSTDTQYFGPGTRLTVL.

The chain uses TRBV7-8 and TRBJ2-1; no clear D gene. CDR1 is SGHVS, CDR2 FQNEAQ, per germline. Trimming shortened V by 8 bases and J by 4 bases, and 9 bases separated the two germline ends. This CDR3 contains 12 residues. The CDR3 protein is CASHSRYNEQFF. The CDR3 DNA sequence: TGTGCCAGCCACTCAAGGTACAATGAGCAGTTCTTC.

CDR3 coding DNA: TGTGCCAGCAGTTGGGACAGGGAATTGGCTGGCTACACCTTC. Amino acids: CASSWDRELAGYTF. This rearrangement joins TRBV28 to TRBJ1-2, with TRBD1 matching 9 bases. The CDR3 has 14 residues. Germline V gene data show CDR1 as MDHEN and CDR2 as SYDVKM. V was clipped by 4 bases and J by 7 bases; unmatched bases: 7.

The chain employs TRBV28 and TRBJ2-3; tentatively, D is TRBD2 (6 bases). V gave up 7 bases and J gave up 1 base, with 12 bases separating them. Per germline, CDR1 MDHEN and CDR2 SYDVKM. CDR3 length equals 14 residues. CDR3 DNA sequence: TGTGCCAGCATTGGGGGACTCGGCACAGATACGCAGTATTTT. Amino acid sequence: CASIGGLGTDTQYF.

The CDR3 DNA reads TGTGCCAGCATAGGTCCAGGGGGCCACTACGAGCAGTACGTC. It specifies CASIGPGGHYEQYV. The J gene is TRBJ2-7, the V gene TRBV2, with 8 bases that match TRBD1. This CDR3 spans 14 amino acids. Germline lookup yields CDR1 SNHLY and CDR2 FYNNEI. Unmatched junction bases numbered 8, after V lost 7 bases and J lost 3 bases.

The chain links TRBV28 to TRBJ2-3, with TRBD1 matching 8 bases. Germline-derived CDR1 and CDR2 are MDHEN and SYDVKM. J gave up 2 bases and V 6 bases, and 7 bases lay outside the gene matches. CDR3 length equals 15 residues. CDR3 DNA: TGTGCCAGCAGCCGCCCGGACAGGGCCACAGATACGCAGTATTTT. This sequence encodes CASSRPDRATDTQYF.

This clonotype is categorized as large (0.1 to 1%). The chain recombines TRBV5-1 with TRBJ1-6; 8 nucleotides line up with TRBD1. Losses at the gene ends were 4 bases for V and 6 bases for J; bases not matched to a gene: 0. The CDR3 covers 13 residues. CDR1 and CDR2 (germline): SGHRS, YFSETQ. CDR3 loop: CASSTGGNSPLHF. The CDR3 nucleotides read TGCGCCAGCAGCACAGGGGGTAATTCACCCCTCCACTTT. The full variable domain, rest sourced from reference TRBV5-1 and TRBJ1-6, is KAGVTQTPRYLIKTRGQQVTLSCSPISGHRSVSWYQQTPGQGLQFLFEYFSETQRNKGNFPGRFSGRQFSNSRSEMNVSTLELGDSALYLCASSTGGNSPLHFGNGTRLTVT.

This clonotype was seen just once. Germline and junction disagree at one end, which may indicate a read error. The chain combines TRBV9 with TRBJ2-7, with D uncertain. From germline, CDR1 is SGDLS and CDR2 YYNGEE. CDR3 length: 15 residues. The CDR3 DNA follows: TGTGGCAGCAGCGTAGCCGGGTCGAGCTCCTACGAGCAGTACTTC. Translated, it gives CGSSVAGSSSYEQYF. The full variable domain, its missing parts supplied by reference TRBV9 and TRBJ2-7, is DSGVTQTPKHLITATGQRVTLRCSPRSGDLSVYWYQQSLDQGLQFLIQYYNGEERAKGNILERFSAQQFPDLHSELNLSSLELGDSALYFCGSSVAGSSSYEQYFGPGTRLTVT.

This clonotype has at least ten counts. The chain joins TRBV12-3 or TRBV12-4 to TRBJ1-5, with 7 bases identical to TRBD1. V trimming: 5 bases; J trimming: 4 bases; junction bases outside the gene matches: 2. The CDR3 contains 13 residues. The DNA for the CDR3 is TGTGCCAGCAGTCCGACAGGGAATCAGCCCCAGCATTTT. Translated, it gives CASSPTGNQPQHF.

Points on this clonotype: At one end the junction does not follow the germline gene, possibly because of a read error. This chain links TRBV4-1 with TRBJ2-4, with 8 bases identical to TRBD1. This CDR3 has 14 residues. CDR1 and CDR2 from the germline V gene are MGHRA and YSYEKL. The CDR3 here is CACSNRGAKNIQYF. The CDR3, as DNA: TGCGCCTGCAGCAACAGGGGGGCCAAAAACATTCAGTACTTC.